A single sample is the source of the 32 T cell receptor beta chains below, sequenced in a study of Graves' ophthalmopathy and Graves' hyperthyroidism. Amplification from RNA transcripts yielded the TCR beta CDR3 regions. The first round was an RT-PCR with HTBI primers, and the second round was a multiplex PCR. In TCRdb, the multiplex PCR reads were re-called with MiXCR into one record per CDR3 protein. Of some 520,000 distinct CDR3 sequences in the sample, roughly 14% are singletons; the top ten hold about 9.4%. The sample was blood. The source of these receptors is a woman in her twenties or thirties with Graves' ophthalmopathy.

This clonotype was observed a handful of times. The rearrangement joins TRBV28 to TRBJ1-5; TRBD1 is a possible D gene (5 bases). Trimming left V 6 bases short and J 6 bases short, with 12 bases between. This CDR3 region has 13 residues. Per germline, CDR1 MDHEN and CDR2 SYDVKM. The CDR3 region has the DNA TGTGCCAGCAGAACAGCGAGGGGTCAGCCCCAGCATTTT. The encoded protein is CASRTARGQPQHF.

This clonotype has ten or more counts. The chain employs TRBV4-1 and TRBJ2-2; TRBD2 matches at 15 bases. Looked up from germline, CDR1 is MGHRA and CDR2 is YSYEKL. With 4 bases clipped from V and 4 bases from J, the junction kept 13 bases outside the gene matches. This CDR3 spans 20 amino acids. In DNA form, the CDR3 reads TGCGCCAGCAGCCTCGGGGGACTAGCGGGAGGCCCTCGTCGCACCGGGGAGCTGTTTTTT. Its protein is CASSLGGLAGGPRRTGELFF.

This clonotype was observed at least ten times. The chain couples TRBV30 to TRBJ2-7, with D hard to call. There are 13 residues in the CDR3. From germline, CDR1 is GTSNPN and CDR2 SVGIG (reference sequence). Trimming stripped 3 bases from V and 2 bases from J, with 11 bases between. The CDR3 here is CAWSAGSPYEQYF. The CDR3 coding sequence is TGTGCCTGGAGCGCCGGTAGCCCCTACGAGCAGTACTTC.

In this sample, this clonotype turned up many times. V usage is TRBV6-1 and J usage is TRBJ1-2; the match to TRBD1 covers 7 bases. CDR3 size: 15 residues. Germline V gene lookup returns CDR1 MNHNS and CDR2 SASEGT. With V trimmed by 3 bases and J by 2 bases, 6 bases remained unmatched. This CDR3 reads CASSEGQLENYGYTF. CDR3 nucleotide sequence: TGTGCCAGCAGTGAGGGACAGTTGGAAAACTATGGCTACACCTTC.

The table lists this clonotype with many counts. The conserved phenylalanine or tryptophan is not found at the CDR3 terminus, so this likely reflects a read error. It is unclear where the CDR3 begins or ends on the DNA, so no DNA is shown, and the CDR3 is as TCRdb lists it. The chain couples TRBV28 to TRBJ2-7; whether TRBD1, the table's D call, matches the DNA was not checked. Including both end residues, the CDR3 is 11 amino acids long. From germline, CDR1 is MDHEN and CDR2 SYDVKM. CDR3 in amino acids: CASSLPNRGSL.

Many counts were recorded for this clonotype. The chain combines TRBV11-1 with TRBJ1-1; a weak D match, TRBD1 (5 bases). Trimming stripped 3 bases from V and 2 bases from J, with 10 bases between. The V gene's germline CDR1 is SGHAT and CDR2 FQDESV (reference sequence). This CDR3 region has 14 residues. The CDR3 loop is CASSFGGKNTEAFF. As DNA, the CDR3 is TGTGCCAGCAGCTTCGGGGGTAAAAACACTGAAGCTTTCTTT.

This clonotype was seen ten or more times. The rearrangement links TRBV20-1 to TRBJ2-5, with TRBD1 matching over 10 bases. The V gene's germline CDR1 is DFQATT and CDR2 SNEGSKA (reference sequence). The CDR3 runs 15 residues. V was pared by 6 bases and J by 5 bases, with 12 bases of the junction left unmatched. Here the CDR3 reads CSATGTGVADETQYF. CDR3 coding DNA: TGCAGTGCAACCGGGACAGGGGTCGCGGACGAGACCCAGTACTTC.

This clonotype was recorded only once. A clone one base away is much larger, so this may be a read error. The chain uses TRBV28 and TRBJ2-7; TRBD1 is a possible D gene (5 bases). Germline V gene lookup returns CDR1 MDHEN and CDR2 SYDVKM. The CDR3 is 13 residues long. The CDR3 DNA reads TGTGTCAGCAGTTGGGGCGATTTGGGCGAGCAGTACTTC. It is translated as CVSSWGDLGEQYF.

This clonotype was seen many times. The chain combines TRBV7-8 with TRBJ1-5; D not resolved. The V gene lost 6 bases and the J gene lost 2 bases, with 11 bases spanning the gap. Germline lookup yields CDR1 SGHVS and CDR2 FQNEAQ. This CDR3 spans 14 amino acids. The CDR3 DNA is TGTGCCAGCAGACCGGGAGTTGGCAATCAGCCCCAGCATTTT. Protein: CASRPGVGNQPQHF. The full variable domain, completed using reference TRBV7-8 and TRBJ1-5, is GAGVSQSPRYKVAKRGQDVALRCDPISGHVSLFWYQQALGQGPEFLTYFQNEAQLDKSGLPSDRFFAERPEGSVSTLKIQRTQQEDSAVYLCASRPGVGNQPQHFGDGTRLSIL.

This clonotype was seen repeatedly, ten times or more. The chain employs TRBV12-3 or TRBV12-4 and TRBJ2-5; TRBD1 agrees at 7 bases. This CDR3 is built from 13 residues. Germline trimming cut 3 bases from V and 5 bases from J; bases unmatched to any gene: 3. CDR3: CASSLTGIETQYF. The DNA of the CDR3 is TGTGCCAGCAGTTTGACAGGGATTGAGACCCAGTACTTC.

In this sample, this clonotype turned up many times. The CDR3: CASSPYYRSGYTF. The DNA of the CDR3 is TGCGCCAGCAGCCCCTACTACAGGTCCGGCTACACCTTC. This chain connects TRBV4-1 to TRBJ1-2; D is perhaps TRBD1 (5 bases). This CDR3 contains 13 residues. The germline V and J ends were trimmed by 4 bases and 8 bases, with 14 bases remaining between them. CDR1 and CDR2 (germline): MGHRA, YSYEKL.

This clonotype was counted between two and nine times. V and J are TRBV30 and TRBJ2-7; D uncertain. The V end was cut by 3 bases, the J end by 3 bases, with 9 bases between. CDR3 length: 12 amino acids. Germline V gene lookup returns CDR1 GTSNPN and CDR2 SVGIG (reference sequence). CDR3 in amino acids: CAWRRKNYEQYF. The CDR3 bases are TGTGCCTGGAGACGTAAAAACTACGAGCAGTACTTC.

There are many counts of this clonotype. The chain joins TRBV6-1 to TRBJ1-5, with D tentatively TRBD1 (6 bases). Germline CDR1 is MNHNS and CDR2 is SASEGT. The CDR3 totals 16 residues. Trimming took off 8 bases at V and 11 bases at J, with 28 bases between the two ends. CDR3 bases: TGTGCCAGCGGCCGGTTGACAGGCGCCCCTCGGGAAGCCCAGCATTTT. Amino acid sequence: CASGRLTGAPREAQHF.

The chain has TRBV12-3 or TRBV12-4 and TRBJ2-5; D uncertain. Trimming took 7 bases from V and 3 from J, leaving 12 bases between them. The CDR3 loop spans 13 amino acids. The CDR3 loop reads CASKGPRKETQYF. The DNA of the CDR3 is TGTGCCAGCAAGGGCCCTAGAAAAGAGACCCAGTACTTC.

This clonotype showed up many times. The rearrangement links TRBV15 to TRBJ2-5; D gene ambiguous. Germline-derived CDR1 and CDR2 are LNHNV and YYDKDF (reference sequence). V was cut by 0 bases and J by 5 bases, with 16 bases left in between. The CDR3 has 16 amino acids. The CDR3 DNA reads TGTGCCACCAGCAGAGAGTCTTCGGGCTTCGGGGAGACCCAGTACTTC. Its translation is CATSRESSGFGETQYF.

Regarding this clonotype: A read error may be the cause here, since a much bigger clone is one base away. This rearrangement joins TRBV2 to TRBJ1-5, with D unclear. There are 15 residues in the CDR3. Germline V gives CDR1 SNHLY, CDR2 FYNNEI. The CDR3 loop reads CASSPGSDSNQPKHF. DNA of the CDR3: TGTGCCAGCAGTCCCGGCAGCGATAGCAATCAGCCCAAGCATTTT.

Only a few counts were recorded for this clonotype. This chain connects TRBV9 to TRBJ2-1; 8 bases map to TRBD2. V was pared by 4 bases and J by 0 bases, with 6 bases of the junction left unmatched. The germline CDR1 and CDR2 sequences are SGDLS and YYNGEE. The CDR3 contains 16 residues. The CDR3 region has the DNA TGTGCCAGCAGCCCACCGAGCGGGAGCTCCTACAATGAGCAGTTCTTC. Translated: CASSPPSGSSYNEQFF.

This clonotype showed up many times. The chain joins TRBV4-1 to TRBJ1-1; D call uncertain. The V gene's germline CDR1 is MGHRA and CDR2 YSYEKL. The V and J ends lost 0 bases and 6 bases respectively, with 8 bases between them. The CDR3 covers 13 residues. The CDR3 here is CASSQEISSEAFF. CDR3 DNA sequence: TGCGCCAGCAGCCAAGAAATATCGTCTGAAGCTTTCTTT.

This clonotype was detected many times. The rearrangement uses TRBV20-1 and TRBJ1-5; 7 positions match TRBD1. V trimming: 5 bases; J trimming: 2 bases; junction bases outside the gene matches: 9. Per germline, CDR1 DFQATT and CDR2 SNEGSKA (reference sequence). The length of the CDR3 is 15 residues. CDR3 region: CSAFDRDPGNQPQHF. The CDR3 coding sequence is TGCAGTGCTTTTGACAGGGACCCTGGCAATCAGCCCCAGCATTTT.

The CDR3 here is CASSRPGQKYTEAFF. As DNA, the CDR3 is TGCGCCAGCAGCCGACCGGGACAGAAGTACACTGAAGCTTTCTTT. V is TRBV4-1 and J is TRBJ1-1, with 7 bases aligning to TRBD1. The CDR3 consists of 15 residues. Germline V gene lookup returns CDR1 MGHRA and CDR2 YSYEKL. V was pared by 4 bases and J by 3 bases, with 8 bases of the junction left unmatched.

This clonotype was seen many times. The chain uses TRBV28 and TRBJ2-7, with 7 bases that match TRBD1. The CDR3 has 12 amino acids. The germline V gene has CDR1 MDHEN and CDR2 SYDVKM. The junction had 3 bases not matched to a gene; V was cut back by 6 bases and J by 4 bases. The CDR3 DNA sequence: TGTGCCAGCAGGGTGACAGGGTACGAGCAGTACTTC. Amino acids: CASRVTGYEQYF.

Ten or more counts support this clonotype. At one end the junction does not follow the germline gene, possibly because of a read error. The chain carries TRBV6-5 and TRBJ1-5; no clear D gene. This CDR3 spans 14 amino acids. Looked up from germline, CDR1 is MNHEY and CDR2 is SVGAGI. The CDR3 DNA sequence: TGTGCCAGCAGTGACTCCTGGGGAGGAAAGCCCCAGCATTTT. Amino acids: CASSDSWGGKPQHF.

This clonotype was seen many times. J is TRBJ1-2 and V is TRBV5-1; no clear D gene. This CDR3 is 14 amino acids long. With 6 bases removed from V and 2 bases from J, the gap between germline ends came to 14 bases. The germline gives CDR1 SGHRS, CDR2 YFSETQ. This CDR3 reads CASTPGKLNYGYTF. CDR3 DNA sequence: TGCGCCAGCACCCCTGGGAAGTTGAACTATGGCTACACCTTC.

This clonotype was counted at least ten times. This sequence joins TRBV18 and TRBJ2-5, with no clear D. The CDR3 runs 13 residues. CDR1 and CDR2 from the germline V gene are KGHSH and LQKENI. Trimming cost V 3 bases and J 2 bases, with 7 bases left between them. The CDR3 DNA reads as TGTGCCAGCTCACCTTGGCTACAAGAGACCCAGTACTTC. Its protein product is CASSPWLQETQYF.

The V call is TRBV6-5, the J call TRBJ2-7, with D possibly being TRBD2 (6 bases). V lost 5 bases to trimming and J lost 0 bases, with 17 bases between them. This CDR3 is built from 16 residues. Germline assignment: CDR1 MNHEY and CDR2 SVGAGI. The CDR3 coding sequence is TGTGCCAGCAGTCACATCAGGCCCGGGAGCTCCTACGAGCAGTACTTC. Translating it yields CASSHIRPGSSYEQYF.

This clonotype was counted at least ten times. The CDR3 protein is CASTPGQYFDGYTF. The CDR3 nucleotides are TGTGCCAGCACCCCAGGACAGTACTTCGATGGCTACACCTTC. This chain joins TRBV12-3 or TRBV12-4 and TRBJ1-2, with D possibly matching TRBD1 (6 bases). The CDR3 has 14 residues. Trimming took off 7 bases at V and 6 bases at J, with 18 bases between the two ends.

This clonotype was seen ten or more times. This sequence joins TRBV12-5 and TRBJ1-1; TRBD1 might be the D (6 bases). The CDR3 is 13 amino acids. The V gene's germline CDR1 is LGHNT and CDR2 FRNRAP. V was clipped by 10 bases and J by 1 base, with 13 bases between them. CDR3 amino acids: CAKRQDKNTEAFF. Here the CDR3 DNA reads TGTGCTAAGAGACAGGACAAGAACACTGAAGCTTTCTTT.

This clonotype was seen many times. The CDR3 reads CAAMEDSNQPQHF. For the CDR3, the DNA is TGTGCCGCTATGGAGGATAGCAATCAGCCCCAGCATTTT. The genes are TRBV2 and TRBJ1-5; D remains unclear. Germline CDR1 reads SNHLY; CDR2 reads FYNNEI. Deletions cut 11 bases from V and 0 bases from J, with 11 bases between. This CDR3 contains 13 residues.

This clonotype was recorded many times. This chain links TRBV28 with TRBJ1-5; TRBD1 aligns across 8 bases. The germline V gene has CDR1 MDHEN and CDR2 SYDVKM. The junction had 16 bases not matched to a gene; V was cut back by 5 bases and J by 7 bases. The CDR3 covers 17 residues. The CDR3 DNA sequence: TGTGCCAGCAGTCCCACCCCTTGGGACAGGACGGAGCAGCCCCAGCATTTT. Translated, it gives CASSPTPWDRTEQPQHF.

In its sample, this clonotype was seen many times. This chain connects TRBV11-2 to TRBJ2-7, with D perhaps matching TRBD1 (6 bases). CDR3 length: 14 amino acids. Germline loops: CDR1 SGHAT, CDR2 FQNNGV. Trimming took off 5 bases at V and 0 bases at J, with 11 bases between the two ends. The CDR3 DNA reads TGTGCCAGCAGCCACGGACAGCTCTCCTACGAGCAGTACTTC. It encodes CASSHGQLSYEQYF.

This clonotype has at least ten counts. J is TRBJ2-7 and V is TRBV20-1, with D unclear. Germline V gene lookup returns CDR1 DFQATT and CDR2 SNEGSKA (reference sequence). This CDR3 comprises 12 residues. Deletions cut 1 base from V and 3 bases from J, with 7 bases between. Here the CDR3 reads CSARALFYEQYF. The CDR3 DNA sequence: TGCAGTGCTAGAGCTTTGTTCTACGAGCAGTACTTC.

The J gene is TRBJ2-2, the V gene TRBV2; D is undetermined. CDR1 and CDR2 (germline): SNHLY, FYNNEI. V dropped 3 bases and J dropped 0 bases, with 8 bases sitting between them. This CDR3 spans 15 amino acids. CDR3 amino acids: CASSDETSNTGELFF. The CDR3 nucleotides read TGTGCCAGCAGTGACGAGACATCGAACACCGGGGAGCTGTTTTTT.